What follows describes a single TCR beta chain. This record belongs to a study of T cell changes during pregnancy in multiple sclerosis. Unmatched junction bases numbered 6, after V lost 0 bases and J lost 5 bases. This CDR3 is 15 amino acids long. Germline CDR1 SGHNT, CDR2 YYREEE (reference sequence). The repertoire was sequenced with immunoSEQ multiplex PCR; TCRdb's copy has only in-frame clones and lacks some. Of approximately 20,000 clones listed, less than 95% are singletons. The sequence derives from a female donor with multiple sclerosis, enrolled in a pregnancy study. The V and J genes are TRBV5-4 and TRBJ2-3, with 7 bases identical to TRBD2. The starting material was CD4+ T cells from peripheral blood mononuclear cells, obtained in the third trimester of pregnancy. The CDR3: CASSLVAGDRDTQYF. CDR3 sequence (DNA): TGTGCCAGCAGCTTGGTCGCGGGGGACCGAGATACGCAGTATTTT.